The sequence of this TCR beta chain was determined in a study of shared clonotypes between healthy human individuals. CDR1 is WSHSY and CDR2 is SAAADI in the germline V gene. V lost 4 bases to trimming and J lost 0 bases, with 10 bases between them. The CDR3 spans 14 residues. Profiled with immunoSEQ multiplex PCR; TCRdb holds only in-frame clones, not every one. Of about 490,000 clones in the sample, roughly 80% were seen once. The V and J genes are TRBV10-2 and TRBJ2-7, with D perhaps matching TRBD1 (6 bases). Sequencing was done on a sample of PBMCs. This receptor was identified in a woman aged 40 to 50 in good health. Some clones in this sample may be carry-over from other donors' samples. For the CDR3, the DNA is TGCGCCAGCAGTGGACAGGCCTCCTCCTACGAGCAGTACTTC. This sequence encodes CASSGQASSYEQYF.